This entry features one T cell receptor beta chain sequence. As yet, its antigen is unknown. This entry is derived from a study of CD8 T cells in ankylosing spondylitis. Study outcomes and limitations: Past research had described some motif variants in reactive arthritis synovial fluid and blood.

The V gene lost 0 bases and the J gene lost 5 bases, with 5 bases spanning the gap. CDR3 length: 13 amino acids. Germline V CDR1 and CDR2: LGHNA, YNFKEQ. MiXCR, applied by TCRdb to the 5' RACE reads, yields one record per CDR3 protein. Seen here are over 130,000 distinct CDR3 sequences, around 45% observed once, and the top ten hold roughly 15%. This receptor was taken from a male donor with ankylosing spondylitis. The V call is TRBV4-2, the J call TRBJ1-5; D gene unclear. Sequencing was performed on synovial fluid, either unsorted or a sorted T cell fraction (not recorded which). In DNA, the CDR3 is TGTGCCAGCAGCCAAGAAGTTTATCAGCCCCAGCATTTT. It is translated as CASSQEVYQPQHF.